Below, 6 T cell receptor beta chains from the same sample are listed, as sequenced in a study of T cell changes during pregnancy in multiple sclerosis. This table comes from immunoSEQ multiplex PCR, and its TCRdb copy is limited to in-frame clones, with some not included. The sample lists around 53,000 clones, roughly 90% occurring once. The source was CD4+ T cells from peripheral blood mononuclear cells, collected after pregnancy. These receptors were collected from a female donor with multiple sclerosis, enrolled in a pregnancy study.

This chain connects TRBV6-1 to TRBJ2-5, with TRBD1 matching over 7 bases. V shed 7 bases, J shed 4 bases, and the junction held 9 bases outside the gene matches. CDR3 length: 14 residues. Germline V gene sequence: CDR1 MNHNS, CDR2 SASEGT. The CDR3 DNA reads TGTGCCAGCAAACTACTCACAGGGGTAGAGACCCAGTACTTC. This gives the protein CASKLLTGVETQYF.

This sequence joins TRBV19 and TRBJ2-1, with D possibly TRBD2 on 6 matching bases. This CDR3 spans 16 amino acids. V was trimmed by 6 bases and J by 0 bases, leaving 15 bases between them. Germline CDR1 and CDR2: LNHDA and SQIVND (reference sequence). CDR3 amino acids: CASRRRAVSSYNEQFF. CDR3 in DNA: TGTGCCAGTAGGAGGAGGGCAGTAAGCTCCTACAATGAGCAGTTCTTC.

The sample holds one count of this clone. This chain links TRBV30 with TRBJ1-5; 10 bases map to TRBD1. There are 14 residues in the CDR3. J gave up 6 bases and V 2 bases, and 4 bases lay outside the gene matches. Looked up from germline, CDR1 is GTSNPN and CDR2 is SVGIG (reference sequence). The CDR3, as DNA: TGTGCCTGGAGTTGGACAGGGGGTGGTCAGCCCCAGCATTTT. It is translated as CAWSWTGGGQPQHF.

The V gene is TRBV6-1, the J gene TRBJ2-2; 7 nucleotides align to TRBD2. Trimming at V came to 4 bases and at J to 0 bases, leaving 14 bases not matched to a gene. This CDR3 contains 19 residues. Germline V lookup: CDR1 MNHNS, CDR2 SASEGT. CDR3 in DNA: TGTGCCAGCAGTGCTTGGACGGGAGGTGTATCCGCGAACACCGGGGAGCTGTTTTTT. Its protein is CASSAWTGGVSANTGELFF.

The CDR3 protein is CASSPGLTGAGGYTF. Written as DNA, the CDR3 is TGTGCCAGCAGCCCGGGGCTAACAGGGGCGGGAGGCTACACCTTC. The genes are TRBV5-6 and TRBJ1-2; 7 bases match TRBD1. The trim removed 4 bases at V and 8 bases at J, leaving 14 bases unmatched. The CDR3 has 15 amino acids. The germline gives CDR1 SGHDT, CDR2 YYEEEE.

This clone was counted only a few times. The rearrangement links TRBV19 to TRBJ2-5; D is ambiguous. V lost 4 bases to trimming and J lost 1 base, with 7 bases between them. Per the germline V gene, CDR1 is LNHDA and CDR2 is SQIVND (reference sequence). The CDR3 is made up of 13 amino acids. The CDR3 reads CASSTMSQETQYF. CDR3 nucleotide sequence: TGTGCCAGTAGTACCATGTCCCAAGAGACCCAGTACTTC.